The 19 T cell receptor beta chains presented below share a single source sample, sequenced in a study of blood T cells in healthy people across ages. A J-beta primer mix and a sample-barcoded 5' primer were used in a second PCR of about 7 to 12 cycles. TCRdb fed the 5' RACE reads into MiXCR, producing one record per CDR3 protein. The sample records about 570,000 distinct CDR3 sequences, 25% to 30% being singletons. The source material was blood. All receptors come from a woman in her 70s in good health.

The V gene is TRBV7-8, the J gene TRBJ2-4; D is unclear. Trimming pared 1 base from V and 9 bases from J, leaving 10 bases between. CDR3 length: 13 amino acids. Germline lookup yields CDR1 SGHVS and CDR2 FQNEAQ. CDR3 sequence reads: CASSLGFTSIQYF. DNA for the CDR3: TGTGCCAGCAGCTTAGGTTTCACGAGCATTCAGTACTTC.

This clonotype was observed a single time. The CDR3 reads CASSPRDVPNTEAFF. As DNA, the CDR3 is TGTGCCAGCTCACCACGGGATGTCCCGAACACTGAAGCTTTCTTT. This chain connects TRBV18 to TRBJ1-1; D remains unclear. The CDR3 spans 15 residues. With 1 base removed from V and 1 base from J, the gap between germline ends came to 10 bases. CDR1 and CDR2 (germline): KGHSH, LQKENI.

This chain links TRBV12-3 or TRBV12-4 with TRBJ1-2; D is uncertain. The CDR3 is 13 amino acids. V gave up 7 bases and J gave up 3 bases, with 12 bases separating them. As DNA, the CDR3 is TGTGCCAGCAACCCGAGAGGCGACTATGGCTACACCTTC. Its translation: CASNPRGDYGYTF.

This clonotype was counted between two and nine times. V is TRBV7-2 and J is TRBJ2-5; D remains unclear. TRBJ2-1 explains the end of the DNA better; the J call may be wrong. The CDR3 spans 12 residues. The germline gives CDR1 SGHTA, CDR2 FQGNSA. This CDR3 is CASSSNIREQFF. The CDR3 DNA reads TGTGCCAGCAGCTCCAACATCAGAGAGCAGTTCTTC.

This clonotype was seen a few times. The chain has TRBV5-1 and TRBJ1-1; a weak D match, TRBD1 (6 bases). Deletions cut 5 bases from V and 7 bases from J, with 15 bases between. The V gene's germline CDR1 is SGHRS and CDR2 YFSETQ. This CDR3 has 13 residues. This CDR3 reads CASSPWTDGEAFF. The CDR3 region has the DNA TGCGCCAGCAGTCCGTGGACAGATGGTGAAGCTTTCTTT.

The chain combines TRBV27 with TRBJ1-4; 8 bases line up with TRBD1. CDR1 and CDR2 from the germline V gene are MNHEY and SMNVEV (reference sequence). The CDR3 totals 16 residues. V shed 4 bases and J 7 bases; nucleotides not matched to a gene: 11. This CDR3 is CASSSIIQGGGEKLFF. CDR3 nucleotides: TGTGCCAGCAGTTCGATAATACAGGGGGGAGGTGAAAAACTGTTTTTT. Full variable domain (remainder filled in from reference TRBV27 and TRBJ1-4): EAQVTQNPRYLITVTGKKLTVTCSQNMNHEYMSWYRQDPGLGLRQIYYSMNVEVTDKGDVPEGYKVSRKEKRNFPLILESPSPNQTSLYFCASSSIIQGGGEKLFFGSGTQLSVL.

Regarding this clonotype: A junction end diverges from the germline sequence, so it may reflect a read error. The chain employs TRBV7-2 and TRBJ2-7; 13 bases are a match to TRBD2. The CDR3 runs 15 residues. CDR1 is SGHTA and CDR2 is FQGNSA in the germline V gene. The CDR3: CASSLSGTSGNPTDF. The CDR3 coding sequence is TGTGCCAGCAGCTTGTCCGGGACTAGCGGGAACCCCACGGACTTC.

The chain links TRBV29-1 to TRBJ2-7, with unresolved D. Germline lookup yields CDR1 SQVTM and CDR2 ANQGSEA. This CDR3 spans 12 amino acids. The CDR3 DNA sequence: TGCATCATCGTTGGGGTGGATGGGAATAGGTACTTC. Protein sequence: CIIVGVDGNRYF.

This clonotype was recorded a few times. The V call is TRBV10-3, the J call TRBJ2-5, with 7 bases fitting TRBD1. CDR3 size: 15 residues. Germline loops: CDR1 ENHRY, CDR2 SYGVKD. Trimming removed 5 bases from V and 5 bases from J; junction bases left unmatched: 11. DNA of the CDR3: TGTGCCATCAGTCCTAACAGGGGTGACTTGGAGACCCAGTACTTC. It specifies CAISPNRGDLETQYF.

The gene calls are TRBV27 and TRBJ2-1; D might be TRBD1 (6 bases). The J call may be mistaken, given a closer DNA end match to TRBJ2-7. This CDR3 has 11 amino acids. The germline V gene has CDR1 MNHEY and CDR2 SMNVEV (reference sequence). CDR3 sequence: CASGRDREQYF. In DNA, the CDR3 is TGTGCCAGCGGGCGAGACAGGGAGCAGTACTTC.

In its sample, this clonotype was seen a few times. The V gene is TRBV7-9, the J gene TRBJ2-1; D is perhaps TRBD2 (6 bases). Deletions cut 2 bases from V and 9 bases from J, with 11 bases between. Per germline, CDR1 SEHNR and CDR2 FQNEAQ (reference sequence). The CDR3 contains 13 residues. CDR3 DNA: TGTGCCAGCAGCTTACTTTGGGGAGGTGAGCAGTTCTTC. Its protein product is CASSLLWGGEQFF.

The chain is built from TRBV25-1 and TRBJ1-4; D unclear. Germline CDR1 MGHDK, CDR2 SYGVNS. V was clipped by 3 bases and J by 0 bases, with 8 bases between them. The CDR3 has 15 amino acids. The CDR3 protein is CASSDTQATNEKLFF. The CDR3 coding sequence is TGTGCCAGCAGTGATACGCAGGCAACTAATGAAAAACTGTTTTTT.

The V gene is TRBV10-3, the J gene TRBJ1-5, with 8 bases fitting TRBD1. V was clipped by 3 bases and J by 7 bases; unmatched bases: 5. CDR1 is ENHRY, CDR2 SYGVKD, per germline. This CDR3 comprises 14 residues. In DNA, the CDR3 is TGTGCCATCAGTGATAACAGGGGGGCACAGCCCCAGCATTTT. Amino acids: CAISDNRGAQPQHF.

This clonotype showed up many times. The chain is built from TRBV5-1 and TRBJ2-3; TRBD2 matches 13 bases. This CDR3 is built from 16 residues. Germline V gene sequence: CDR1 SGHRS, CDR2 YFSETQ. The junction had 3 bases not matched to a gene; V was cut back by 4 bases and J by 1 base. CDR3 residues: CASSLGTSGGTDTQYF. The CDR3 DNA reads TGCGCCAGCAGCCTTGGGACTAGCGGGGGCACAGATACGCAGTATTTT.

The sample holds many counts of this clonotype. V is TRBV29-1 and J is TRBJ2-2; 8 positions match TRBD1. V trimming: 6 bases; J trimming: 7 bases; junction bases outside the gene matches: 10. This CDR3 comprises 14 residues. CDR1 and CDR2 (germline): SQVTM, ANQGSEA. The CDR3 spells CSVNRDRNIGELFF. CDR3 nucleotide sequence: TGCAGCGTGAATAGGGACAGGAATATCGGGGAGCTGTTTTTT.

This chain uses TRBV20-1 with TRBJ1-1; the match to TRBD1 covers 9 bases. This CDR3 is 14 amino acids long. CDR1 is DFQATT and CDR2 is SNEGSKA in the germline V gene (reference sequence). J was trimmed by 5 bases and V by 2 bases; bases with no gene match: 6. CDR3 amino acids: CSARPLQGATEAFF. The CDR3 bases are TGCAGTGCTAGACCGCTACAGGGGGCGACTGAAGCTTTCTTT.

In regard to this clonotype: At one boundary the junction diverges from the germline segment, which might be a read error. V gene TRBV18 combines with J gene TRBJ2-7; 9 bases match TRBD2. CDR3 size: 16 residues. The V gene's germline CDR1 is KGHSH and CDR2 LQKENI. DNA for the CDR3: TGTGCCAGCTCACCAAGGGCCCTAGCGGGAACCTACGAGCATTACTTC. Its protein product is CASSPRALAGTYEHYF. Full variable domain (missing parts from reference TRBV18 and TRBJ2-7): NAGVMQNPRHLVRRRGQEARLRCSPMKGHSHVYWYRQLPEEGLKFMVYLQKENIIDESGMPKERFSAEFPKEGPSILRIQQVVRGDSAAYFCASSPRALAGTYEHYFGPGTRLTVT.

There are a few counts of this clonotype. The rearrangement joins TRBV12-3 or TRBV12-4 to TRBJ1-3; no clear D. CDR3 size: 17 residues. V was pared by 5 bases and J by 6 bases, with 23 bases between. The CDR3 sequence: CASSILVGSRVLNTIYF. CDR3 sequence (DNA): TGTGCCAGCAGTATCCTCGTAGGGAGCCGCGTTTTAAACACCATATATTTT.

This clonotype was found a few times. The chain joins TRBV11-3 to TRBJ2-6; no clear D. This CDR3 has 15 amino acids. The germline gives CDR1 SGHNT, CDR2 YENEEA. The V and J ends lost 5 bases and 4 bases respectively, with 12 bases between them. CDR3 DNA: TGTGCCAGCAGCCGAATAGGGCTGGGGGCCAACGTCCTGACTTTC. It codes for CASSRIGLGANVLTF.